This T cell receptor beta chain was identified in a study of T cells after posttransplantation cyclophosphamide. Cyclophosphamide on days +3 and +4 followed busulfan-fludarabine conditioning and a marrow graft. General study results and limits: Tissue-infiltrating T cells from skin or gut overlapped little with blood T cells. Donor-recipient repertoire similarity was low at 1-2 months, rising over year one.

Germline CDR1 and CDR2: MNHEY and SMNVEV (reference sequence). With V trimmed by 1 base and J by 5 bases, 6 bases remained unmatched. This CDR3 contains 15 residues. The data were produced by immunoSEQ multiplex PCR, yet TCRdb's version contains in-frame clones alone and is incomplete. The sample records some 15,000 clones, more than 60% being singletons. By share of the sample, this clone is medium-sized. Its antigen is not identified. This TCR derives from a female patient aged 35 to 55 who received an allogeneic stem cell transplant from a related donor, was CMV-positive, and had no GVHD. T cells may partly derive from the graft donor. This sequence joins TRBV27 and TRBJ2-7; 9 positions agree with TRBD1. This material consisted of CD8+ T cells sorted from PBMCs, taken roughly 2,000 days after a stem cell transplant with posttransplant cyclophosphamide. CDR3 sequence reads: CASSLYGTGSNEQYF. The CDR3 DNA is TGTGCCAGCAGTTTATATGGGACAGGGAGCAACGAGCAGTACTTC.